This T cell receptor (beta chain) was observed in a study of shared clonotypes between healthy human individuals. About this clone itself: Its antigen is still unknown.

The study's findings and limits: Estimated richness was generally greater in naive than memory subsets.

Genomic DNA from each subset was divided evenly over several immunoSEQ plates. Sequencing used immunoSEQ multiplex PCR; TCRdb keeps in-frame clones, though not all of them. Among millions of clones, around 94% were seen once, and the ten largest hold roughly 0.13%. The CDR3 spans 15 residues. Germline CDR1 is SGHNT and CDR2 is YYREEE (reference sequence). V was clipped by 1 base and J by 2 bases, with 13 bases between them. The TCR comes from a man aged 18 to 29 in good health. This chain uses TRBV5-4 with TRBJ2-7; D unresolved. Sequenced sample: naive CD4+ T cells sorted from blood. The subset denotes: CD45RA+ positively selected. The CDR3 nucleotides are TGTGCCAGCAGCTTGAAAGGGATTCCTCCCTACGAGCAGTACTTC. It specifies CASSLKGIPPYEQYF.